These 30 T cell receptor beta chains were sequenced from one sample in a study of T-cell memory formation after mild COVID-19. TCRdb redid the calling of the 5' RACE reads with MiXCR, one entry per CDR3 protein. This repertoire shows about 540,000 distinct CDR3 sequences, around 21% found once; its top ten account for approximately 12%. The sample consisted of PBMCs or a T cell subset sorted from them (not recorded which). The receptors were gathered from an adult woman who had mild COVID-19 (a few samples of this study predate the infection). Cell type and time point are not known.

This clonotype was picked up a small number of times. The chain couples TRBV4-1 to TRBJ1-2, with a weak D call TRBD1 (5 bases). V lost 0 bases and J 8 bases, leaving 13 bases between the germline ends. Per germline, CDR1 MGHRA and CDR2 YSYEKL. This CDR3 has 14 amino acids. CDR3 in DNA: TGCGCCAGCAGCCAAGACCGGGGCAGCCTGGGCTACACCTTC. Residues: CASSQDRGSLGYTF.

This rearrangement joins TRBV11-2 to TRBJ2-1, with 11 bases matching TRBD2. CDR3 length equals 17 residues. The germline V gene has CDR1 SGHAT and CDR2 FQNNGV. The V segment lost 4 bases and the J segment 0 bases; nucleotides outside the gene matches: 5. The CDR3, as DNA: TGTGCCAGCAGCTCAGGGACTAGCGGTACCTCCTACAATGAGCAGTTCTTC. It translates to CASSSGTSGTSYNEQFF. The whole variable domain, filled in from reference TRBV11-2 and TRBJ2-1, reads EAGVAQSPRYKIIEKRQSVAFWCNPISGHATLYWYQQILGQGPKLLIQFQNNGVVDDSQLPKDRFSAERLKGVDSTLKIQPAKLEDSAVYLCASSSGTSGTSYNEQFFGPGTRLTVL.

The chain combines TRBV6-1 with TRBJ1-5; D unresolved. There are 13 residues in the CDR3. Trimming left V 6 bases short and J 7 bases short, with 13 bases between. Germline CDR1 and CDR2: MNHNS and SASEGT. CDR3 sequence (DNA): TGTGCCAGCAGCGACCTTATCCGGCAGCCCCAGCATTTT. Translated: CASSDLIRQPQHF.

This clonotype was seen a handful of times. The rearrangement uses TRBV20-1 and TRBJ2-5; D uncertain. Germline V lookup: CDR1 DFQATT, CDR2 SNEGSKA (reference sequence). The CDR3 has 13 amino acids. V gave up 6 bases and J gave up 3 bases, with 14 bases separating them. CDR3 amino acids: CSAPGLDKETQYF. CDR3 sequence (DNA): TGCAGTGCCCCCGGGCTAGACAAAGAGACCCAGTACTTC.

This clonotype appeared a few times. The chain is built from TRBV24-1 and TRBJ2-1; 8 nucleotides agree with TRBD2. Germline CDR1 is KGHDR and CDR2 is SFDVKD. This CDR3 has 15 amino acids. Unmatched junction bases numbered 8, after V lost 7 bases and J lost 4 bases. CDR3 protein: CATSSGGGGYNEQFF. The CDR3 DNA is TGTGCCACCAGCTCGGGAGGGGGGGGATACAATGAGCAGTTCTTC.

This clonotype turned up a few times. This chain joins TRBV5-1 and TRBJ2-7, with D possibly being TRBD1 (5 bases). V was trimmed by 4 bases and J by 0 bases, leaving 17 bases between them. Germline V CDR1 and CDR2: SGHRS, YFSETQ. The CDR3 is 16 amino acids. The CDR3 DNA sequence: TGCGCCAGCAGCCCTGGGCAGGGCTCAAGCTCCTACGAGCAGTACTTC. It yields the protein CASSPGQGSSSYEQYF.

The chain joins TRBV2 to TRBJ2-7, with a possible D match to TRBD1 (6 bases). In germline, CDR1 is SNHLY, CDR2 FYNNEI. Trimming took off 0 bases at V and 5 bases at J, with 8 bases between the two ends. This CDR3 spans 13 amino acids. This chain's CDR3 is CASSEAGGHEQYF. In DNA form, the CDR3 reads TGTGCCAGCAGTGAAGCAGGGGGACACGAGCAGTACTTC.

This clonotype was counted only a few times. The chain uses TRBV4-1 and TRBJ2-3; D may correspond to TRBD1 or TRBD2 (5 bases each). V gave up 0 bases and J gave up 1 base, with 14 bases separating them. The CDR3 has 17 residues. CDR1 and CDR2 (germline): MGHRA, YSYEKL. CDR3 region: CASSQDNGDGGTDTQYF. CDR3 in DNA: TGCGCCAGCAGCCAAGATAACGGGGACGGGGGCACAGATACGCAGTATTTT.

The chain links TRBV5-4 to TRBJ2-7; TRBD2 agrees at 8 bases. This CDR3 spans 14 amino acids. CDR1 SGHNT and CDR2 YYREEE come from the germline V gene (reference sequence). The V gene end was trimmed by 2 bases and the J gene end by 5 bases; junction bases not matched to a gene: 6. The DNA of the CDR3 is TGTGCCAGCAGCTTACCGGGAGGGGGAGACGAGCAGTACTTC. Translating it yields CASSLPGGGDEQYF. Drawing the rest from reference TRBV5-4 and TRBJ2-7, the complete variable domain is ETGVTQSPTHLIKTRGQQVTLRCSSQSGHNTVSWYQQALGQGPQFIFQYYREEENGRGNFPPRFSGLQFPNYSSELNVNALELDDSALYLCASSLPGGGDEQYFGPGTRLTVT.

The chain recombines TRBV12-3 or TRBV12-4 with TRBJ1-1, with TRBD1 as a possible D gene (6 bases). The CDR3 loop spans 16 amino acids. V lost 3 bases and J 3 bases, leaving 17 bases between the germline ends. CDR3 sequence: CASSLGAPGEHTEAFF. The CDR3 DNA reads TGTGCCAGCAGTTTGGGGGCCCCTGGGGAGCACACTGAAGCTTTCTTT.

This clonotype was found many times. V and J are TRBV12-3 or TRBV12-4 and TRBJ1-2; 9 bases are shared with TRBD1. This CDR3 comprises 13 residues. V gave up 6 bases and J gave up 4 bases; unmatched junction bases: 3. Here the CDR3 DNA reads TGTGCCAGCAGCCTGGACAGGGGCTATGGCTACACCTTC. As protein: CASSLDRGYGYTF.

This clonotype occurred a few times. The rearrangement joins TRBV7-6 to TRBJ1-2; 7 bases align to TRBD1. Germline assignment: CDR1 SGHVS and CDR2 FNYEAQ. Trimming took 2 bases from V and 4 from J; bases not matched to a gene: 7. There are 15 residues in the CDR3. The CDR3 protein is CASSLLGRGLYGYTF. The CDR3 DNA reads as TGTGCCAGCAGCTTATTGGGTAGGGGGCTCTATGGCTACACCTTC.

This chain links TRBV7-8 with TRBJ1-1; D not certain. Germline CDR1 reads SGHVS; CDR2 reads FQNEAQ. The CDR3 is 15 amino acids. V lost 3 bases, J lost 7 bases, and 18 bases lay in between. The CDR3 protein is CASSLDLGPEDEAFF. The CDR3 coding sequence is TGTGCCAGCAGCTTGGACCTCGGGCCAGAGGATGAAGCTTTCTTT.

The chain has TRBV18 and TRBJ2-2; D not certain. CDR1 and CDR2 (germline): KGHSH, LQKENI. V was cut by 4 bases and J by 2 bases, with 14 bases left in between. The CDR3 has 16 amino acids. CDR3 in amino acids: CASSHRPGENTGELFF. CDR3 DNA: TGTGCCAGCTCACACCGACCAGGAGAAAACACCGGGGAGCTGTTTTTT.

The chain joins TRBV7-9 to TRBJ1-1; D is unresolved. The CDR3 sequence is 13 residues long. In germline, CDR1 is SEHNR, CDR2 FQNEAQ (reference sequence). V lost 4 bases, J lost 3 bases, and 9 bases lay in between. The CDR3 region is CASSYPAYTEAFF. The CDR3 DNA follows: TGTGCCAGCAGCTATCCGGCATACACTGAAGCTTTCTTT.

The J gene is TRBJ1-1, the V gene TRBV6-1, with D hard to call. The length of the CDR3 is 17 residues. Germline V gene data show CDR1 as MNHNS and CDR2 as SASEGT. The germline V and J ends were trimmed by 6 bases and 0 bases, with 20 bases remaining between them. The CDR3 is CASSPFLKESLNTEAFF. CDR3 in DNA: TGTGCCAGCAGCCCATTCCTTAAGGAGTCCTTGAACACTGAAGCTTTCTTT.

This clonotype has a handful of counts. The V call is TRBV7-9, the J call TRBJ2-1, with 12 nucleotides matching TRBD2. This CDR3 has 21 residues. J gave up 0 bases and V 7 bases, and 19 bases lay outside the gene matches. Germline-derived CDR1 and CDR2 are SEHNR and FQNEAQ (reference sequence). Here the CDR3 reads CASTPRGRGLAGISSYNEQFF. In DNA, the CDR3 is TGTGCCAGCACCCCTCGGGGGAGGGGACTAGCGGGCATTAGCTCCTACAATGAGCAGTTCTTC.

V usage is TRBV20-1 and J usage is TRBJ2-1, with TRBD1 identical over 8 bases. The CDR3 is made up of 13 amino acids. V lost 6 bases, J lost 5 bases, and 6 bases stayed unmatched. Germline-derived CDR1 and CDR2 are DFQATT and SNEGSKA (reference sequence). The CDR3 DNA reads TGCAGTGCACTGACAGGGGTGAACAATGAGCAGTTCTTC. This translates into CSALTGVNNEQFF.

This clonotype was counted only a few times. This rearrangement joins TRBV14 to TRBJ1-6; 9 bases fit TRBD1. Per the germline V gene, CDR1 is SGHDN and CDR2 is FVKESK. This CDR3 has 14 amino acids. The J segment lost 10 bases and the V segment lost 4 bases, leaving 5 bases of the junction unmatched. The CDR3 is CASSPGQGWSPLHF. For the CDR3, the DNA is TGTGCCAGCAGCCCCGGACAGGGGTGGTCACCCCTCCACTTT.

The chain combines TRBV6-6 with TRBJ2-7, with D maybe TRBD1 (7 bases). Germline CDR1 reads MNHNY; CDR2 reads SVGAGI (reference sequence). The V gene lost 2 bases and the J gene lost 3 bases, with 14 bases spanning the gap. The CDR3 sequence is 15 residues long. The CDR3 region has the DNA TGTGCCAGCAGTTACGGAGGGGCAGGGGGCTACGAGCAGTACTTC. This sequence encodes CASSYGGAGGYEQYF.

The J gene is TRBJ2-1, the V gene TRBV3-1; 16 nucleotides agree with TRBD2. The CDR3 is 17 residues long. Germline CDR1 reads LGHDT; CDR2 reads YNNKEL (reference sequence). The V and J ends lost 1 base and 6 bases, in that order; junction bases with no gene match: 3. CDR3: CASSQAGTSGRANEQFF. In DNA form, the CDR3 reads TGTGCCAGCAGCCAAGCCGGGACTAGCGGGAGGGCCAATGAGCAGTTCTTC.

This clonotype was seen more than once but under ten times. The chain carries TRBV3-1 and TRBJ1-2; D not certain. The V gene's germline CDR1 is LGHDT and CDR2 YNNKEL (reference sequence). V lost 4 bases and J lost 5, with 17 bases in between. The CDR3 spans 15 residues. CDR3 nucleotide sequence: TGTGCCAGCAGCCCGGACGCGAGAGCTGTGTATGGCTACACCTTC. Translating gives CASSPDARAVYGYTF.

This clonotype was picked up many times. The chain combines TRBV18 with TRBJ2-1; D ambiguous. With 1 base removed from V and 6 bases from J, the gap between germline ends came to 7 bases. Germline V gene sequence: CDR1 KGHSH, CDR2 LQKENI. CDR3 length: 13 residues. CDR3 bases: TGTGCCAGCTCACCACTTGAGACCAATGAGCAGTTCTTC. Protein: CASSPLETNEQFF.

The CDR3, as DNA: TGCGCCAGCAGCACAGGGACTAGCAGTAACAATGAGCAGTTCTTC. This sequence encodes CASSTGTSSNNEQFF. V and J are TRBV5-1 and TRBJ2-1; TRBD2 aligns across 9 bases. Germline values: CDR1 SGHRS, CDR2 YFSETQ. This CDR3 is 15 amino acids long. Losses at the gene ends were 4 bases for V and 5 bases for J; bases not matched to a gene: 7.

This clonotype was seen more than once but under ten times. The V gene is TRBV20-1, the J gene TRBJ2-2; no definite D call. CDR1 is DFQATT, CDR2 SNEGSKA, per germline (reference sequence). CDR3 length equals 17 residues. Trimming shortened V by 0 bases and J by 7 bases, and 21 bases separated the two germline ends. CDR3 sequence: CSARDPDRQSVSGELFF. The CDR3 DNA reads TGCAGTGCTAGAGATCCGGATAGGCAGTCGGTGAGCGGGGAGCTGTTTTTT.

DNA for the CDR3: TGTGCCAGCAGAAAAGCGGGGGGCTCCTACGAGCAGTACTTC. Protein: CASRKAGGSYEQYF. The V call is TRBV6-5, the J call TRBJ2-7; 9 bases line up with TRBD2. V lost 6 bases and J lost 0; bases outside the gene matches: 3. CDR3 length: 14 amino acids. Germline V gene lookup returns CDR1 MNHEY and CDR2 SVGAGI.

This clonotype was detected only a few times. This rearrangement joins TRBV5-1 to TRBJ2-2; D might be TRBD2 (5 bases). The CDR3 covers 15 residues. In germline, CDR1 is SGHRS, CDR2 YFSETQ. V was clipped by 0 bases and J by 5 bases, with 11 bases between them. CDR3 loop: CASSLEGGTTGELFF. CDR3 sequence (DNA): TGCGCCAGCAGCTTGGAAGGAGGAACAACCGGGGAGCTGTTTTTT.

The rearrangement joins TRBV16 to TRBJ2-1, with D perhaps TRBD1 (6 bases). Trimming removed 0 bases at V and 6 bases at J, with 15 bases between. Germline-derived CDR1 and CDR2 are KGHSY and FQNENV. The CDR3 is made up of 16 amino acids. DNA of the CDR3: TGTGCCAGCAGCCAATCGAGGGGACAAGCCCTCAATGAGCAGTTCTTC. It translates to CASSQSRGQALNEQFF. The complete variable domain, with remaining parts taken from reference TRBV16 and TRBJ2-1, reads GEEVAQTPKHLVRGEGQKAKLYCAPIKGHSYVFWYQQVLKNEFKFLISFQNENVFDETGMPKERFSAKCLPNSPCSLEIQATKLEDSAVYFCASSQSRGQALNEQFFGPGTRLTVL.

This chain uses TRBV5-3 with TRBJ2-2, with a possible D match to TRBD1 (6 bases). TRBV5-3 is noted as an ORF with a role that remains uncertain. CDR3 length: 19 residues. Trimming left V 1 base short and J 5 bases short, with 24 bases between. The DNA of the CDR3 is TGTGCCAGAAGCTTGCTACAGGTTTCGGACAGCTCGGGGACCGGGGAGCTGTTTTTT. Translation: CARSLLQVSDSSGTGELFF.

This clonotype appeared a few times. This rearrangement joins TRBV9 to TRBJ2-3, with 8 bases aligning to TRBD2. This CDR3 is built from 16 residues. CDR1 and CDR2 (germline): SGDLS, YYNGEE. V shed 2 bases, J shed 2 bases, and the junction held 7 bases outside the gene matches. The CDR3 spells CASSVHGTSNTDTQYF. As DNA, the CDR3 is TGTGCCAGCAGCGTTCACGGGACTAGTAACACAGATACGCAGTATTTT.